The 22 T cell receptor beta chains given below trace back to one sample, sequenced in a study of OX40 agonist ivuxolimab in advanced cancers. Repertoires were generated with immunoSEQ multiplex PCR, while TCRdb's copy carries only in-frame clones and drops some. This table holds some 52,000 clones, about 90% found once. Source: CD4+ or CD8+ T cells sorted from blood, taken in a trial of the OX40 agonist ivuxolimab. The source is an adult with an advanced solid tumor such as melanoma, head and neck, liver or kidney cancer.

This rearrangement joins TRBV2 to TRBJ1-5, with D unclear. In germline, CDR1 is SNHLY, CDR2 FYNNEI. The CDR3 totals 17 residues. V dropped 1 base and J dropped 1 base, with 14 bases sitting between them. DNA of the CDR3: TGTGCCAGCAGTGAAGGCTTTGGAGGGTTCAGCAATCAGCCCCAGCATTTT. It is translated as CASSEGFGGFSNQPQHF.

This clone was counted only a few times. The rearrangement joins TRBV7-9 to TRBJ1-2; 7 positions agree with TRBD1. Trimming at V came to 6 bases and at J to 4 bases, leaving 8 bases not matched to a gene. Germline loops: CDR1 SEHNR, CDR2 FQNEAQ (reference sequence). The CDR3 sequence is 14 residues long. CDR3: CASSSDREFYGYTF. Here the CDR3 DNA reads TGTGCCAGCAGTTCCGACAGGGAGTTCTATGGCTACACCTTC. The complete variable domain, with remaining parts taken from reference TRBV7-9 and TRBJ1-2, reads DTGVSQNPRHKITKRGQNVTFRCDPISEHNRLYWYRQTLGQGPEFLTYFQNEAQLEKSRLLSDRFSAERPKGSFSTLEIQRTEQGDSAMYLCASSSDREFYGYTFGSGTRLTVV.

The chain uses TRBV5-6 and TRBJ1-1; D is undetermined. The CDR3 runs to 15 residues. Trimming took off 2 bases at V and 0 bases at J, with 11 bases between the two ends. The germline V gene encodes CDR1 SGHDT and CDR2 YYEEEE. The CDR3 DNA sequence: TGTGCCAGCAGCTTTGAGGGCCTCCTGAACACTGAAGCTTTCTTT. It encodes CASSFEGLLNTEAFF.

This chain connects TRBV10-3 to TRBJ1-4; tentative D call: TRBD1 (5 bases). This CDR3 comprises 15 residues. CDR1 is ENHRY and CDR2 is SYGVKD in the germline V gene. V shed 3 bases and J shed 6 bases, with 14 bases lying between them. As DNA, the CDR3 is TGTGCCATCAGTGAACAGGTTTCGGGGGATGAAAAACTGTTTTTT. Protein sequence: CAISEQVSGDEKLFF.

Only a few counts were recorded for this clone. This chain uses TRBV6-5 with TRBJ1-2; a possible D gene is TRBD1 (6 bases). CDR3 size: 14 residues. CDR1 MNHEY and CDR2 SVGAGI come from the germline V gene. The germline V and J ends were trimmed by 6 bases and 0 bases, with 11 bases remaining between them. This CDR3 reads CASRPPGANYGYTF. In nucleotides, the CDR3 is TGTGCCAGCAGACCCCCAGGGGCTAACTATGGCTACACCTTC.

The rearrangement uses TRBV18 and TRBJ1-1; D unclear. The CDR3 covers 15 residues. V gave up 6 bases and J gave up 0 bases, with 14 bases separating them. Germline V gives CDR1 KGHSH, CDR2 LQKENI. CDR3 DNA sequence: TGTGCCAGCTCGTCTTCCCCTGGGGTGAACACTGAAGCTTTCTTT. Its translation: CASSSSPGVNTEAFF.

This chain uses TRBV5-8 with TRBJ1-1; tentative D call: TRBD1 (5 bases). Germline lookup yields CDR1 SGHTS and CDR2 YDEGEE. Trimming took 0 bases from V and 4 from J, leaving 13 bases between them. The CDR3 runs to 15 residues. The chain's CDR3 is CASSLDSGESTEAFF. In nucleotides, the CDR3 is TGTGCCAGCAGCTTGGATTCGGGGGAGAGCACTGAAGCTTTCTTT. Drawing the rest from reference TRBV5-8 and TRBJ1-1, the complete variable domain is EAGVTQSPTHLIKTRGQQATLRCSPISGHTSVYWYQQALGLGLQFLLWYDEGEERNRGNFPPRFSGRQFPNYSSELNVNALELEDSALYLCASSLDSGESTEAFFGQGTRLTVV.

This clone was seen once. The J gene is TRBJ1-1, the V gene TRBV30; 9 bases match TRBD1. CDR3 size: 14 residues. Germline CDR1 reads GTSNPN; CDR2 reads SVGIG (reference sequence). V shed 6 bases, J shed 1 base, and the junction held 6 bases outside the gene matches. The chain's CDR3 is CACQRQGGNTEAFF. DNA of the CDR3: TGTGCCTGCCAAAGACAGGGGGGGAACACTGAAGCTTTCTTT.

This clone has only one observation. The gene calls are TRBV9 and TRBJ2-2, with TRBD1 identical over 8 bases. The junction had 8 bases not matched to a gene; V was cut back by 0 bases and J by 4 bases. The CDR3 has 17 residues. Looked up from germline, CDR1 is SGDLS and CDR2 is YYNGEE. The CDR3, as DNA: TGTGCCAGCAGCGTAGTGTTCCAGGGGGCGAGCACCGGGGAGCTGTTTTTT. As protein: CASSVVFQGASTGELFF.

This chain connects TRBV5-4 to TRBJ1-6; D unresolved. Trimming removed 2 bases from V and 0 bases from J, with 15 bases in between. Germline V gives CDR1 SGHNT, CDR2 YYREEE (reference sequence). The CDR3 has 18 amino acids. In nucleotides, the CDR3 is TGTGCCAGCAGCTTCAAAGAGGGAAGGGCCTCCTATAATTCACCCCTCCACTTT. This encodes CASSFKEGRASYNSPLHF.

The chain links TRBV2 to TRBJ1-2; 12 bases are shared with TRBD1. Germline loops: CDR1 SNHLY, CDR2 FYNNEI. CDR3 length equals 14 residues. Germline trimming cut 5 bases from V and 6 bases from J; bases unmatched to any gene: 4. The CDR3 DNA sequence: TGTGCCAGCAGTCTGGGGACAGGGGGCGATGGCTACACCTTC. It codes for CASSLGTGGDGYTF.

V is TRBV27 and J is TRBJ2-5; tentatively, D is TRBD1 or TRBD2 (5 bases each). From germline, CDR1 is MNHEY and CDR2 SMNVEV (reference sequence). Deletions cut 5 bases from V and 3 bases from J, with 10 bases between. CDR3 length equals 13 residues. CDR3 in amino acids: CASSVWGKETQYF. The DNA for the CDR3 is TGTGCCAGCAGTGTGTGGGGGAAAGAGACCCAGTACTTC.

This clone showed up just once. V usage is TRBV10-3 and J usage is TRBJ1-1, with D hard to call. The CDR3 has 13 residues. Germline V gene lookup returns CDR1 ENHRY and CDR2 SYGVKD. V lost 2 bases and J lost 0, with 4 bases in between. In DNA, the CDR3 is TGTGCCATCAGTGAGGGCATGAACACTGAAGCTTTCTTT. Amino acids: CAISEGMNTEAFF.

This chain joins TRBV11-2 and TRBJ1-5; D not certain. The CDR3 is 16 residues long. Germline CDR1 SGHAT, CDR2 FQNNGV. V shed 1 base and J shed 1 base, with 11 bases lying between them. This CDR3 reads CASSLVSVHSNQPQHF. Written as DNA, the CDR3 is TGTGCCAGCAGCTTAGTTTCGGTGCACAGCAATCAGCCCCAGCATTTT.

V usage is TRBV25-1 and J usage is TRBJ1-2, with 8 bases aligning to TRBD1. The V and J ends lost 7 bases and 2 bases, in that order; junction bases with no gene match: 6. CDR3 size: 14 residues. From germline, CDR1 is MGHDK and CDR2 SYGVNS. The DNA of the CDR3 is TGTGCCAGCAACAGACAGGGGCTCAACTATGGCTACACCTTC. This sequence encodes CASNRQGLNYGYTF.

The V gene is TRBV11-3, the J gene TRBJ2-1; no clear D. From germline, CDR1 is SGHNT and CDR2 YENEEA. This CDR3 comprises 17 residues. Trimming pared 5 bases from V and 0 bases from J, leaving 17 bases between. CDR3 region: CASSPNPGGSSYNEQFF. CDR3 nucleotide sequence: TGTGCCAGCAGCCCCAACCCCGGTGGAAGCTCCTACAATGAGCAGTTCTTC.

The genes are TRBV19 and TRBJ2-5; 11 bases fit TRBD2. V lost 5 bases and J lost 0; bases outside the gene matches: 5. The CDR3 consists of 16 residues. Germline CDR1 reads LNHDA; CDR2 reads SQIVND (reference sequence). The CDR3 spells CASSQLSGGDQETQYF. The DNA for the CDR3 is TGTGCCAGTAGTCAGCTTAGCGGGGGGGACCAAGAGACCCAGTACTTC.

The chain employs TRBV5-1 and TRBJ2-1; D perhaps matches TRBD1 (6 bases). The CDR3 loop spans 15 amino acids. Trimming shortened V by 1 base and J by 4 bases, and 12 bases separated the two germline ends. Germline CDR1 is SGHRS and CDR2 is YFSETQ. CDR3 in DNA: TGCGCCAGCAGCTTGATACGGACAGAATACAATGAGCAGTTCTTC. Translated, it gives CASSLIRTEYNEQFF.

The chain uses TRBV10-3 and TRBJ1-1, with D hard to call. This CDR3 region has 13 residues. Germline CDR1 reads ENHRY; CDR2 reads SYGVKD. V was cut by 5 bases and J by 4 bases, with 11 bases left in between. The CDR3 nucleotides read TGTGCCATCAGTTCTCCTGGCCCCACTGAAGCTTTCTTT. Its translation: CAISSPGPTEAFF.

The V gene is TRBV7-3, the J gene TRBJ1-1; D gene ambiguous. This CDR3 contains 14 residues. V lost 2 bases, J lost 2 bases, and 9 bases lay in between. Germline V CDR1 and CDR2: SGHTA, FQGTGA. In nucleotides, the CDR3 is TGTGCCAGCAGCTTAGGAGGGCCCAACACTGAAGCTTTCTTT. This encodes CASSLGGPNTEAFF.

The chain carries TRBV19 and TRBJ1-2; D not resolved. The V end lost 5 bases, the J end lost 8 bases, and 15 bases lay between the germline ends. The CDR3 extends over 13 amino acids. Germline loops: CDR1 LNHDA, CDR2 SQIVND (reference sequence). For the CDR3, the DNA is TGTGCCAGTAGTGAGCGGGGTGACGACGGCTACACCTTC. Its translation is CASSERGDDGYTF.

The V call is TRBV11-2, the J call TRBJ1-1; D is undetermined. V was cut by 3 bases and J by 8 bases, with 13 bases left in between. The CDR3 is 13 amino acids. CDR1 is SGHAT and CDR2 is FQNNGV in the germline V gene. CDR3 sequence: CASSFLGFAEAFF. The CDR3 bases are TGTGCCAGCAGCTTTTTGGGGTTTGCGGAAGCTTTCTTT.